Reported below is one T cell receptor beta chain. What it recognizes is unknown. The sequenced template was cDNA made from the entire isolated RNA. The method was immunoSEQ multiplex PCR; TCRdb's version includes in-frame clones alone and lacks a portion of them. The sample shows hundreds of thousands of clones, roughly 30% of them seen only once. Germline V gene lookup returns CDR1 MNHEY and CDR2 SMNVEV (reference sequence). The V end was cut by 5 bases, the J end by 0 bases, with 10 bases between. CDR3 length: 14 amino acids. This specimen belongs to a study of beta chain features in type 1 diabetes. Study-level points and caveats: For cells with high TCR expression, cDNA sequencing could yield over-representation. Patients' naive, central memory and Treg TCRB repertoires seemed closer to one another than those of healthy donors.

Sequenced material: naive CD4+ T cells from blood. The chain links TRBV27 to TRBJ1-2; possible D gene TRBD1, 5 bases. The source is a man between 18 and 35 years old in good health. The CDR3 DNA follows: TGTGCCAGCAGTCCAGGGAATACTAACTATGGCTACACCTTC. Translation: CASSPGNTNYGYTF.